A single sample is the source of the 10 T cell receptor beta chains below, sequenced in a study of cytomegalovirus exposure and HLA in healthy donors. Profiled with immunoSEQ multiplex PCR; TCRdb holds only in-frame clones, not every one. The data contain fewer than 85,000 clones, 94% of them singletons. The sample taken for sequencing was PBMCs. These receptors came from a woman in her late teens or twenties in good health and CMV-seronegative.

The chain combines TRBV5-8 with TRBJ1-1; weak D call: TRBD1 (6 bases). V lost 2 bases and J lost 4, with 12 bases in between. The CDR3 runs 14 residues. Germline CDR1 SGHTS, CDR2 YDEGEE. The CDR3 coding sequence is TGTGCCAGCAGCTTTCGGGGGGGCTCCACTGAAGCTTTCTTT. Its protein product is CASSFRGGSTEAFF.

This chain links TRBV28 with TRBJ2-7, with D maybe TRBD1 (5 bases). Germline V gene data show CDR1 as MDHEN and CDR2 as SYDVKM. Between the trimmed V and J ends, which lost 1 base and 1 base, there was a span of 11 bases. The CDR3 contains 15 residues. CDR3 region: CASSLSPGRSYEQYF. In DNA, the CDR3 is TGTGCCAGCAGTTTATCTCCAGGGCGGTCCTACGAGCAGTACTTC.

V is TRBV7-2 and J is TRBJ2-3; D may be TRBD2 (6 bases). The CDR3 totals 16 residues. V was pared by 4 bases and J by 1 base, with 15 bases between. The V gene's germline CDR1 is SGHTA and CDR2 FQGNSA. The CDR3, as DNA: TGTGCCAGCAGCTCCCAACCGGGGGTGGGCACAGATACGCAGTATTTT. Translation gives CASSSQPGVGTDTQYF.

The V call is TRBV19, the J call TRBJ2-4, with TRBD2 identical over 7 bases. The germline V gene encodes CDR1 LNHDA and CDR2 SQIVND (reference sequence). The V and J ends lost 6 bases and 9 bases, in that order; junction bases with no gene match: 14. The CDR3 has 15 residues. This CDR3 is CASRKEGLPLGIQYF. The CDR3, as DNA: TGTGCCAGTAGGAAGGAGGGACTACCCCTGGGCATTCAGTACTTC.

The chain has TRBV19 and TRBJ1-2; 7 nucleotides agree with TRBD1. The CDR3 sequence is 16 residues long. Unmatched junction bases numbered 12, after V lost 4 bases and J lost 4 bases. CDR1 is LNHDA and CDR2 is SQIVND in the germline V gene (reference sequence). The CDR3 loop is CASSTRQGRRTYGYTF. The CDR3 bases are TGTGCCAGTAGTACCCGACAGGGACGTCGAACCTATGGCTACACCTTC.

V usage is TRBV6-5 and J usage is TRBJ1-1; the match to TRBD1 covers 7 bases. CDR3 length equals 14 residues. Trimming took 5 bases from V and 8 from J; bases not matched to a gene: 11. Germline V gives CDR1 MNHEY, CDR2 SVGAGI. The DNA for the CDR3 is TGTGCCAGCAGTATACTCCGTGAGACAGGGGAAGCTTTCTTT. Amino acid sequence: CASSILRETGEAFF.

The chain joins TRBV7-6 to TRBJ2-5; the match to TRBD2 covers 15 bases. The V segment lost 4 bases and the J segment 9 bases; nucleotides outside the gene matches: 12. CDR3 length: 17 residues. The germline gives CDR1 SGHVS, CDR2 FNYEAQ. The CDR3 DNA is TGTGCCAGCAGCTCTCCGCGGACTAGCGGGGGGGAGCGGGCCCAGTACTTC. Amino acids: CASSSPRTSGGERAQYF.

The chain recombines TRBV19 with TRBJ1-1; 10 bases are a match to TRBD1. Germline values: CDR1 LNHDA, CDR2 SQIVND (reference sequence). With V trimmed by 6 bases and J by 0 bases, 4 bases remained unmatched. The CDR3 has 15 amino acids. DNA of the CDR3: TGTGCCAGTAGGGGACAGGGGATCATGAACACTGAAGCTTTCTTT. This gives the protein CASRGQGIMNTEAFF.

The chain joins TRBV10-3 to TRBJ2-7, with D tentatively TRBD2 (6 bases). The CDR3 sequence is 12 residues long. The V end lost 8 bases, the J end lost 5 bases, and 13 bases lay between the germline ends. Germline V gene lookup returns CDR1 ENHRY and CDR2 SYGVKD. DNA of the CDR3: TGTGCCATCCGACAGAGGGAGGACGAGCAGTACTTC. It codes for CAIRQREDEQYF.

The chain couples TRBV19 to TRBJ1-1; perhaps TRBD1 as D (5 bases). Trimming shortened V by 7 bases and J by 0 bases, and 12 bases separated the two germline ends. Germline lookup yields CDR1 LNHDA and CDR2 SQIVND (reference sequence). The CDR3 contains 14 residues. The CDR3 DNA reads TGTGCCAGTAAATTCAGGGAGGTGAACACTGAAGCTTTCTTT. Translating gives CASKFREVNTEAFF.